Below are 30 T cell receptor beta chains sequenced from a single sample in a study of blood T cells in healthy people across ages. Primed by a sample-barcoded 5' primer and a J-beta primer mix, a second PCR proceeded for 7 to 11 cycles. A single record per CDR3 protein comes from TCRdb applying MiXCR to the 5' RACE reads. Of about 1,500,000 distinct CDR3 sequences listed, about 28% were seen once; the top ten hold roughly 8%. Sequencing was carried out using blood. Every receptor here comes from a woman aged 25 to 39 in good health.

The chain uses TRBV7-9 and TRBJ1-1; D is undetermined. The CDR3 is made up of 17 amino acids. V lost 5 bases and J 1 base, leaving 20 bases between the germline ends. Germline V gene data show CDR1 as SEHNR and CDR2 as FQNEAQ (reference sequence). CDR3 amino acids: CASSHGGSSAPNTEAFF. For the CDR3, the DNA is TGTGCCAGCAGCCATGGTGGGTCAAGCGCCCCGAACACTGAAGCTTTCTTT.

The V gene is TRBV27, the J gene TRBJ2-2; 7 nucleotides align to TRBD2. J gave up 1 base and V 3 bases, and 5 bases lay outside the gene matches. Germline V gives CDR1 MNHEY, CDR2 SMNVEV (reference sequence). The CDR3 sequence is 16 residues long. The CDR3, as DNA: TGTGCCAGCAGTTTTTCAGCTAGCGGGAACACCGGGGAGCTGTTTTTT. Residues: CASSFSASGNTGELFF.

This clonotype was detected a few times. A read error may be the cause here, since a much bigger clone is one base away. The chain joins TRBV7-9 to TRBJ2-7; TRBD2 matches at 9 bases. The CDR3 loop spans 14 amino acids. Germline CDR1 SEHNR, CDR2 FQNEAQ (reference sequence). The CDR3, as DNA: TGTGCCAGCAGTCCCGGGACTAGCACCTACGAGCGGTACTTC. Protein sequence: CASSPGTSTYERYF. Full variable domain (rest looked up from reference TRBV7-9 and TRBJ2-7): DTGVSQNPRHKITKRGQNVTFRCDPISEHNRLYWYRQTLGQGPEFLTYFQNEAQLEKSRLLSDRFSAERPKGSFSTLEIQRTEQGDSAMYLCASSPGTSTYERYFGPGTRLTVT.

J is TRBJ2-5 and V is TRBV20-1; TRBD1 matches at 7 bases. This CDR3 is built from 14 residues. Germline V gives CDR1 DFQATT, CDR2 SNEGSKA (reference sequence). V trimming: 1 base; J trimming: 5 bases; junction bases outside the gene matches: 7. The DNA of the CDR3 is TGCAGTGCTAGAGCCCAGACAGGGTGGGAGACCCAGTACTTC. Translation gives CSARAQTGWETQYF.

The chain carries TRBV2 and TRBJ2-4; D remains ambiguous. This CDR3 has 16 amino acids. Germline CDR1 reads SNHLY; CDR2 reads FYNNEI. V was pared by 4 bases and J by 13 bases, with 26 bases between. Here the CDR3 DNA reads TGTGCCAGCAGTGGAGTTAACCAGGCTTCCTACAATGAGCAGTACTTC. Protein: CASSGVNQASYNEQYF.

This clonotype was seen repeatedly, ten times or more. The rearrangement joins TRBV9 to TRBJ2-7, with D perhaps TRBD2 (6 bases). V was trimmed by 0 bases and J by 3 bases, leaving 10 bases between them. Germline CDR1 and CDR2: SGDLS and YYNGEE. CDR3 length: 14 residues. In DNA form, the CDR3 reads TGTGCCAGCAGCGTAGGCGGTAGCGGCTACGAGCAGTACTTC. Encoded protein: CASSVGGSGYEQYF.

In DNA, the CDR3 is TGCAGCGTTGTGACAGGGAGAAGAGAGACCCAGTACTTC. Its protein is CSVVTGRRETQYF. This chain links TRBV29-1 with TRBJ2-5, with TRBD1 identical over 7 bases. The CDR3 is made up of 13 amino acids. V gave up 4 bases and J gave up 4 bases; unmatched junction bases: 6. The germline gives CDR1 SQVTM, CDR2 ANQGSEA.

This clonotype appeared many times. This chain uses TRBV7-2 with TRBJ2-7, with D maybe TRBD2 (6 bases). This CDR3 has 16 residues. V shed 1 base and J shed 0 bases, with 13 bases lying between them. CDR1 is SGHTA and CDR2 is FQGNSA in the germline V gene. Here the CDR3 DNA reads TGTGCCAGCAGCTTAGGAGCGGGCCTTGCCTCCTACGAGCAGTACTTC. It translates to CASSLGAGLASYEQYF.

The gene calls are TRBV15 and TRBJ2-2, with TRBD1 matching 10 bases. CDR1 and CDR2 (germline): LNHNV, YYDKDF (reference sequence). After removal of 8 bases from V and 4 bases from J, the junction contained 4 bases not matched to a gene. The CDR3 length is 14 residues. CDR3 bases: TGTGCCACCGCCCGGGACAGGGGCACCGGGGAGCTGTTTTTT. It yields the protein CATARDRGTGELFF.

This clonotype was seen a few times. This chain links TRBV7-2 with TRBJ2-5, with 7 bases lining up with TRBD1. V lost 5 bases and J lost 12; bases outside the gene matches: 12. CDR1 is SGHTA, CDR2 FQGNSA, per germline. The CDR3 length is 13 residues. The CDR3 DNA reads TGTGCCAGCAGCGCTAATTCAAACAGGGGAGAGTACTTC. Translating gives CASSANSNRGEYF.

This clonotype has a handful of counts. V usage is TRBV27 and J usage is TRBJ1-4; 9 bases are a match to TRBD1. With V trimmed by 1 base and J by 5 bases, 5 bases remained unmatched. This CDR3 is built from 16 residues. Germline V gene lookup returns CDR1 MNHEY and CDR2 SMNVEV (reference sequence). In DNA, the CDR3 is TGTGCCAGCAGTTTATTTGGGACAGGGACCAATGAAAAACTGTTTTTT. Translating it yields CASSLFGTGTNEKLFF.

The chain links TRBV5-1 to TRBJ2-7, with no clear D. Deletions cut 2 bases from V and 4 bases from J, with 13 bases between. Germline V gives CDR1 SGHRS, CDR2 YFSETQ. The CDR3 has 14 residues. The CDR3 loop reads CASSFSSRVYEQYF. The CDR3 bases are TGCGCCAGCAGCTTCTCCTCTCGGGTGTACGAGCAGTACTTC.

The chain employs TRBV3-1 and TRBJ1-1; D is perhaps TRBD1 (5 bases). Germline loops: CDR1 LGHDT, CDR2 YNNKEL (reference sequence). The CDR3 extends over 13 amino acids. Between the trimmed V and J ends, which lost 3 bases and 5 bases, there was a span of 10 bases. The CDR3 coding sequence is TGTGCCAGCAGCCAGGCCCGGACAACTGAAGCTTTCTTT. The encoded protein is CASSQARTTEAFF.

This clonotype was seen repeatedly, ten times or more. The V gene is TRBV12-3 or TRBV12-4, the J gene TRBJ2-5; 8 nucleotides agree with TRBD2. The CDR3 extends over 16 amino acids. Trimming took 5 bases from V and 1 from J; bases not matched to a gene: 9. CDR3 sequence: CASSPNLAGGQETQYF. The CDR3 DNA follows: TGTGCCAGCAGTCCCAACTTGGCGGGGGGCCAAGAGACCCAGTACTTC.

The chain combines TRBV18 with TRBJ2-4, with 9 bases lining up with TRBD1. The J call is doubtful: the DNA matches TRBJ2-7 better. Germline loops: CDR1 KGHSH, CDR2 LQKENI. The CDR3 loop spans 14 amino acids. CDR3 amino acids: CASSPWTGEFEQYF. The CDR3 coding sequence is TGTGCCAGCTCACCATGGACAGGGGAGTTCGAGCAGTACTTC.

This clonotype was detected only a few times. This chain links TRBV3-1 with TRBJ2-7, with TRBD1 matching 8 bases. CDR1 and CDR2 from the germline V gene are LGHDT and YNNKEL (reference sequence). CDR3 length equals 15 residues. V shed 0 bases, J shed 7 bases, and the junction held 8 bases outside the gene matches. Written as DNA, the CDR3 is TGTGCCAGCAGCCAAGATTGGCAGGGGGCGGAAGAGCAGTACTTC. This gives the protein CASSQDWQGAEEQYF.

The gene calls are TRBV28 and TRBJ2-5; a possible D gene is TRBD2 (6 bases). The CDR3 covers 16 residues. Per germline, CDR1 MDHEN and CDR2 SYDVKM. The V end lost 7 bases, the J end lost 1 base, and 19 bases lay between the germline ends. CDR3 amino acids: CASKFAGTGGQETQYF. The DNA of the CDR3 is TGTGCCAGCAAGTTTGCCGGGACTGGCGGCCAAGAGACCCAGTACTTC.

The chain is built from TRBV5-1 and TRBJ2-3; a possible D gene is TRBD2 (7 bases). V was trimmed by 5 bases and J by 3 bases, leaving 19 bases between them. In germline, CDR1 is SGHRS, CDR2 YFSETQ. The CDR3 length is 16 residues. The CDR3 region is CASSTVGGATTDTQYF. Written as DNA, the CDR3 is TGCGCCAGCAGTACCGTTGGGGGGGCGACGACAGATACGCAGTATTTT.

The chain employs TRBV10-2 and TRBJ2-1; D may be TRBD1 or TRBD2 (6 bases each). This CDR3 spans 16 amino acids. In germline, CDR1 is WSHSY, CDR2 SAAADI. The V and J ends lost 3 bases and 10 bases respectively, with 22 bases between them. CDR3 sequence reads: CASSDSEGVIRSEQFF. The CDR3 DNA is TGCGCCAGCAGTGACTCGGAGGGGGTTATACGAAGCGAGCAGTTCTTC.

The rearrangement uses TRBV4-1 and TRBJ1-6; TRBD1 might be the D (5 bases). Germline assignment: CDR1 MGHRA and CDR2 YSYEKL. This CDR3 is built from 16 residues. Trimming pared 3 bases from V and 7 bases from J, leaving 16 bases between. The CDR3 coding sequence is TGCGCCAGCAGCCAGGGAGGGACCGTACAGAATTCACCCCTCCACTTT. It translates to CASSQGGTVQNSPLHF.

The V call is TRBV9, the J call TRBJ2-3; possibly TRBD2 for D (6 bases). The V gene lost 2 bases and the J gene lost 1 base, with 11 bases spanning the gap. From germline, CDR1 is SGDLS and CDR2 YYNGEE. CDR3 length: 15 residues. CDR3 bases: TGTGCCAGCAGCGTGATAGCGGCGGGCACAGATACGCAGTATTTT. The encoded protein is CASSVIAAGTDTQYF. The variable domain in full, completed from reference TRBV9 and TRBJ2-3, reads DSGVTQTPKHLITATGQRVTLRCSPRSGDLSVYWYQQSLDQGLQFLIQYYNGEERAKGNILERFSAQQFPDLHSELNLSSLELGDSALYFCASSVIAAGTDTQYFGPGTRLTVL.

This clonotype has only a few counts. The J gene is TRBJ1-2, the V gene TRBV28, with D possibly matching TRBD1 (6 bases). The CDR3 runs to 14 residues. Per the germline V gene, CDR1 is MDHEN and CDR2 is SYDVKM. With 8 bases removed from V and 6 bases from J, the gap between germline ends came to 19 bases. The chain's CDR3 is CASHWGAGNDGYTF. In nucleotides, the CDR3 is TGTGCCAGCCACTGGGGGGCAGGGAACGATGGCTACACCTTC.

The chain employs TRBV12-3 or TRBV12-4 and TRBJ1-3; 9 nucleotides agree with TRBD1. The CDR3 has 13 amino acids. With 10 bases clipped from V and 8 bases from J, the junction kept 9 bases outside the gene matches. The DNA of the CDR3 is TGTGCCACCCAAACAGGGGGCGGCTACACCATATATTTT. This encodes CATQTGGGYTIYF.

CDR3 sequence: CASLGTENYEQYF. CDR3 bases: TGTGCCAGCTTGGGGACAGAAAATTACGAGCAGTACTTC. The chain is built from TRBV28 and TRBJ2-4, with 7 bases matching TRBD1. The J call could be wrong; TRBJ2-7 is a better fit for the DNA end. CDR1 MDHEN and CDR2 SYDVKM come from the germline V gene. The CDR3 totals 13 residues.

This chain uses TRBV28 with TRBJ1-4, with D unresolved. Germline V gives CDR1 MDHEN, CDR2 SYDVKM. This CDR3 has 14 amino acids. V dropped 2 bases and J dropped 5 bases, with 9 bases sitting between them. CDR3 residues: CASSLERENEKLFF. For the CDR3, the DNA is TGTGCCAGCAGTTTAGAGAGGGAGAATGAAAAACTGTTTTTT.

The chain has TRBV5-1 and TRBJ2-6; D not resolved. V was trimmed by 3 bases and J by 2 bases, leaving 12 bases between them. Per the germline V gene, CDR1 is SGHRS and CDR2 is YFSETQ. The CDR3 contains 16 residues. The CDR3 bases are TGCGCCAGCAGCTCGACCGTCCTTACTGGGGCCAACGTCCTGACTTTC. This encodes CASSSTVLTGANVLTF.

There are many counts of this clonotype. The V call is TRBV27, the J call TRBJ2-7; perhaps TRBD1 as D (6 bases). Per the germline V gene, CDR1 is MNHEY and CDR2 is SMNVEV (reference sequence). V lost 5 bases and J lost 1, with 18 bases in between. CDR3 length: 16 amino acids. CDR3 protein: CASSPSRDTPSYEQYF. CDR3 sequence (DNA): TGTGCCAGCAGTCCATCCCGGGACACACCGTCCTACGAGCAGTACTTC.

This clonotype was observed a handful of times. In DNA form, the CDR3 reads TGTGCCAGCAGCCCCTCCCTACCCGGGGCGGGAGGATCGGCCGAGCAGTACTTC. Translating gives CASSPSLPGAGGSAEQYF. This chain uses TRBV7-9 with TRBJ2-5; 8 bases line up with TRBD2. The DNA matches TRBJ2-7 better at its end, which makes the J call doubtful. Germline V gene lookup returns CDR1 SEHNR and CDR2 FQNEAQ (reference sequence). The CDR3 loop spans 18 amino acids.

This clonotype was detected ten times or more. The CDR3 DNA is TGCGCCAGCAGTCAAAAATCCGGGACAGGGTTGAAAGCCTATGGCTACACCTTC. Protein product: CASSQKSGTGLKAYGYTF. This rearrangement joins TRBV5-1 to TRBJ1-2; 9 bases are a match to TRBD1. V was clipped by 5 bases and J by 4 bases; unmatched bases: 18. This CDR3 region has 18 residues. Germline CDR1 SGHRS, CDR2 YFSETQ.

The V call is TRBV7-2, the J call TRBJ2-5; no reliable D call. Germline CDR1 SGHTA, CDR2 FQGNSA. The V end lost 4 bases, the J end lost 6 bases, and 12 bases lay between the germline ends. The CDR3 runs to 13 residues. The CDR3 spells CASSYMERQTQYF. The CDR3 DNA reads as TGTGCCAGCAGCTACATGGAACGACAGACCCAGTACTTC.